These 28 T cell receptor beta chains were sequenced from one sample in a study of blood T cell repertoires in COVID-19. Profiled with immunoSEQ multiplex PCR; TCRdb holds only in-frame clones, not every one. The top ten clones hold around an eighth of a sample with approximately 280,000 clones, approximately 89% of them seen once. Sequenced sample: peripheral blood. The receptors originated from a woman aged 55 to 70 with acute or convalescent COVID-19.

The rearrangement links TRBV19 to TRBJ2-1, with 7 bases lining up with TRBD2. CDR1 is LNHDA, CDR2 SQIVND, per germline (reference sequence). V dropped 8 bases and J dropped 13; count of bases not matched to a gene: 11. The CDR3 is 12 residues long. CDR3 loop: CASGSGEIRQFF. CDR3 nucleotide sequence: TGTGCCAGTGGGAGCGGGGAGATCCGACAGTTCTTC.

This chain connects TRBV4-2 to TRBJ2-5, with 7 positions matching TRBD2. CDR3 length: 14 amino acids. In germline, CDR1 is LGHNA, CDR2 YNFKEQ. V shed 0 bases and J 4 bases; nucleotides not matched to a gene: 2. The CDR3 protein is CASSQDWGGETQYF. Written as DNA, the CDR3 is TGTGCCAGCAGCCAAGATTGGGGGGGAGAGACCCAGTACTTC.

The chain carries TRBV19 and TRBJ1-1; tentatively, D is TRBD1 (6 bases). Germline CDR1 reads LNHDA; CDR2 reads SQIVND (reference sequence). V was trimmed by 5 bases and J by 0 bases, leaving 10 bases between them. The CDR3 totals 14 residues. The CDR3 DNA reads as TGTGCCAGTAGTCCGGGACAATTGAACACTGAAGCTTTCTTT. This codes for CASSPGQLNTEAFF.

The chain has TRBV9 and TRBJ2-7; TRBD1 might be the D (6 bases). V shed 3 bases and J shed 6 bases, with 7 bases lying between them. The CDR3 contains 11 residues. Germline V CDR1 and CDR2: SGDLS, YYNGEE. This CDR3 is CASSGGGEQYF. Written as DNA, the CDR3 is TGTGCCAGCAGCGGAGGGGGCGAGCAGTACTTC.

The V gene is TRBV7-9, the J gene TRBJ1-2; tentatively, D is TRBD1 (6 bases). V was pared by 4 bases and J by 4 bases, with 19 bases between. In germline, CDR1 is SEHNR, CDR2 FQNEAQ (reference sequence). CDR3 length: 16 amino acids. The CDR3: CASSSTSRGEGYGYTF. The CDR3 DNA follows: TGTGCCAGCAGCTCAACCTCCAGGGGCGAGGGCTATGGCTACACCTTC. Using reference TRBV7-9 and TRBJ1-2 for the parts outside the CDR3, the full variable domain is DTGVSQNPRHKITKRGQNVTFRCDPISEHNRLYWYRQTLGQGPEFLTYFQNEAQLEKSRLLSDRFSAERPKGSFSTLEIQRTEQGDSAMYLCASSSTSRGEGYGYTFGSGTRLTVV.

The CDR3 reads CASSQSPPMNTEAFF. The CDR3 bases are TGTGCCAGCAGCCAGAGTCCACCCATGAACACTGAAGCTTTCTTT. This rearrangement joins TRBV4-2 to TRBJ1-1; D ambiguous. In germline, CDR1 is LGHNA, CDR2 YNFKEQ. V lost 3 bases to trimming and J lost 0 bases, with 11 bases between them. This CDR3 is built from 15 residues.

V and J are TRBV27 and TRBJ2-7, with 14 bases fitting TRBD2. This CDR3 spans 17 amino acids. The V gene's germline CDR1 is MNHEY and CDR2 SMNVEV (reference sequence). Trimming cost V 4 bases and J 7 bases; bases outside gene matches: 12. This CDR3 is CASSSRLAGGPWGEQYF. As DNA, the CDR3 is TGTGCCAGCAGTTCGAGACTAGCGGGAGGGCCTTGGGGGGAGCAGTACTTC.

This chain joins TRBV7-9 and TRBJ2-1, with TRBD1 identical over 10 bases. Germline V gene sequence: CDR1 SEHNR, CDR2 FQNEAQ (reference sequence). After removal of 4 bases from V and 3 bases from J, the junction contained 3 bases not matched to a gene. The CDR3 has 15 residues. CDR3 residues: CASSSGQGVYNEQFF. CDR3 nucleotide sequence: TGTGCCAGCAGCTCCGGACAGGGGGTCTACAATGAGCAGTTCTTC.

V usage is TRBV18 and J usage is TRBJ2-1, with TRBD2 matching over 12 bases. This CDR3 comprises 20 residues. Per germline, CDR1 KGHSH and CDR2 LQKENI. The V and J ends lost 1 base and 2 bases, in that order; junction bases with no gene match: 12. The CDR3 here is CASSPRTSGNVLTPYNEQFF. In DNA form, the CDR3 reads TGTGCCAGCTCACCACGGACTAGCGGGAATGTACTGACCCCCTACAATGAGCAGTTCTTC.

The chain carries TRBV25-1 and TRBJ2-3; D is possibly TRBD2 (6 bases). Germline CDR1 is MGHDK and CDR2 is SYGVNS. There are 15 residues in the CDR3. Trimming cost V 5 bases and J 0 bases, with 12 bases left between them. Written as DNA, the CDR3 is TGTGCCAGCAGTCCCTTCCTAGCGAGCACAGATACGCAGTATTTT. It codes for CASSPFLASTDTQYF.

The V call is TRBV9, the J call TRBJ2-7; possible D gene TRBD2, 6 bases. The germline V gene encodes CDR1 SGDLS and CDR2 YYNGEE. V lost 0 bases, J lost 4 bases, and 14 bases lay in between. The CDR3 covers 15 residues. The CDR3 loop is CASSVDGGPPYEQYF. The CDR3 bases are TGTGCCAGCAGCGTAGATGGAGGGCCCCCATACGAGCAGTACTTC. The full variable domain, completed using reference TRBV9 and TRBJ2-7, is DSGVTQTPKHLITATGQRVTLRCSPRSGDLSVYWYQQSLDQGLQFLIQYYNGEERAKGNILERFSAQQFPDLHSELNLSSLELGDSALYFCASSVDGGPPYEQYFGPGTRLTVT.

This chain connects TRBV2 to TRBJ2-5, with 8 bases identical to TRBD2. Germline lookup yields CDR1 SNHLY and CDR2 FYNNEI. This CDR3 is 15 amino acids long. V lost 7 bases, J lost 1 base, and 8 bases stayed unmatched. CDR3 residues: CASIPLSGGQETQYF. CDR3 nucleotides: TGTGCCAGCATCCCTTTGAGCGGGGGCCAAGAGACCCAGTACTTC.

This clone occurred a few times. V and J are TRBV18 and TRBJ2-2; D gene ambiguous. This CDR3 is 16 amino acids long. CDR1 is KGHSH, CDR2 LQKENI, per germline. V was trimmed by 1 base and J by 4 bases, leaving 13 bases between them. The CDR3 spells CASSPLRGGGTGELFF. CDR3 DNA: TGTGCCAGCTCACCACTCCGAGGCGGCGGCACCGGGGAGCTGTTTTTT.

This clone was seen once. V gene TRBV5-1 combines with J gene TRBJ2-2, with 7 bases that match TRBD1. Germline values: CDR1 SGHRS, CDR2 YFSETQ. This CDR3 has 15 amino acids. Trimming at V came to 5 bases and at J to 1 base, leaving 5 bases not matched to a gene. The CDR3 DNA reads TGCGCCAGCAGTCCTAGGACAGGGAACACCGGGGAGCTGTTTTTT. It yields the protein CASSPRTGNTGELFF.

V and J are TRBV3-1 (or the pseudogene TRBV3-2) and TRBJ1-5, with a weak D call TRBD1 (6 bases). Looked up from germline, CDR1 is LGHDT and CDR2 is YNNKEL (reference sequence). This CDR3 contains 13 residues. V gave up 4 bases and J gave up 4 bases, with 8 bases separating them. CDR3 loop: CASSPGVNQPQHF. The CDR3 DNA reads as TGTGCCAGCAGCCCAGGGGTTAATCAGCCCCAGCATTTT.

This chain links TRBV30 with TRBJ1-5; 7 bases map to TRBD1. Germline V CDR1 and CDR2: GTSNPN, SVGIG (reference sequence). CDR3 size: 13 residues. V gave up 4 bases and J gave up 5 bases; unmatched junction bases: 5. The CDR3 protein is CAWTGGDHQPQHF. The DNA for the CDR3 is TGTGCCTGGACAGGGGGTGATCATCAGCCCCAGCATTTT.

The V call is TRBV11-2, the J call TRBJ2-7, with 8 bases aligning to TRBD2. This CDR3 has 14 residues. In germline, CDR1 is SGHAT, CDR2 FQNNGV. V was pared by 5 bases and J by 7 bases, with 10 bases of the junction left unmatched. The CDR3 reads CASSPPGGAWEQYF. CDR3 bases: TGTGCCAGCAGCCCTCCGGGGGGGGCATGGGAGCAGTACTTC.

The chain uses TRBV9 and TRBJ1-5; the match to TRBD1 covers 11 bases. The V gene's germline CDR1 is SGDLS and CDR2 YYNGEE. The CDR3 runs to 15 residues. V shed 0 bases and J 8 bases; nucleotides not matched to a gene: 4. The CDR3 sequence: CASSVGGTGGEPQHF. Here the CDR3 DNA reads TGTGCCAGCAGCGTAGGAGGGACAGGGGGTGAGCCCCAGCATTTT.

The chain recombines TRBV3-1 (or the pseudogene TRBV3-2) with TRBJ1-5; D uncertain. The CDR3 has 13 residues. Deletions cut 1 base from V and 7 bases from J, with 8 bases between. CDR1 and CDR2 from the germline V gene are LGHDT and YNNKEL (reference sequence). Here the CDR3 reads CASSQGERQPQHF. The DNA of the CDR3 is TGTGCCAGCAGCCAAGGGGAGAGGCAGCCCCAGCATTTT.

A few counts support this clone. The chain combines TRBV27 with TRBJ1-5; tentatively, D is TRBD1 (5 bases). The V gene lost 5 bases and the J gene lost 7 bases, with 12 bases spanning the gap. Germline CDR1 is MNHEY and CDR2 is SMNVEV (reference sequence). The CDR3 length is 13 residues. The CDR3 spells CASSPPGDQPQHF. CDR3 in DNA: TGTGCCAGCAGTCCACCGGGGGACCAGCCCCAGCATTTT.

The rearrangement links TRBV27 to TRBJ1-6; 10 bases line up with TRBD1. CDR3 length equals 18 residues. CDR1 MNHEY and CDR2 SMNVEV come from the germline V gene (reference sequence). V gave up 4 bases and J gave up 0 bases; unmatched junction bases: 6. The CDR3 DNA follows: TGTGCCAGCAGTTGGGACAGGGGAACTAGCTCCTATAATTCACCCCTCCACTTT. This sequence encodes CASSWDRGTSSYNSPLHF.

The chain combines TRBV7-2 with TRBJ2-1; perhaps TRBD1 as D (5 bases). The CDR3 is made up of 15 amino acids. In germline, CDR1 is SGHTA, CDR2 FQGNSA. Trimming pared 3 bases from V and 0 bases from J, leaving 9 bases between. The CDR3 DNA is TGTGCCAGCAGCTTCAACCAGGGCTCCTACAATGAGCAGTTCTTC. It translates to CASSFNQGSYNEQFF.

This clone was recorded a few times. The chain carries TRBV18 and TRBJ1-1; D remains ambiguous. Germline-derived CDR1 and CDR2 are KGHSH and LQKENI. V was shortened by 3 bases and J by 1 base, with 3 bases between the two germline ends. CDR3 length equals 12 residues. CDR3 nucleotide sequence: TGTGCCAGCTCACCCCAGAACACTGAAGCTTTCTTT. Protein product: CASSPQNTEAFF.

The rearrangement joins TRBV2 to TRBJ2-3, with TRBD1 identical over 9 bases. Germline loops: CDR1 SNHLY, CDR2 FYNNEI. The ends lost 6 bases at V and 4 bases at J; junction bases unmatched: 8. This CDR3 is 15 amino acids long. The CDR3 reads CASRRKQGAADTQYF. The CDR3 region has the DNA TGTGCCAGCAGAAGGAAACAGGGGGCGGCAGATACGCAGTATTTT. Full variable domain (remainder filled in from reference TRBV2 and TRBJ2-3): EPEVTQTPSHQVTQMGQEVILRCVPISNHLYFYWYRQILGQKVEFLVSFYNNEISEKSEIFDDQFSVERPDGSNFTLKIRSTKLEDSAMYFCASRRKQGAADTQYFGPGTRLTVL.

CDR3 bases: TGTGCCAGCTCACCACTACAGGGGGTCACAGATACGCAGTATTTT. This encodes CASSPLQGVTDTQYF. This chain uses TRBV18 with TRBJ2-3; 8 bases match TRBD1. The CDR3 is made up of 15 amino acids. Germline V CDR1 and CDR2: KGHSH, LQKENI. V shed 1 base and J 2 bases; nucleotides not matched to a gene: 2.

The chain carries TRBV3-1 (or the pseudogene TRBV3-2) and TRBJ2-1; D is unresolved. V lost 1 base to trimming and J lost 10 bases, with 8 bases between them. This CDR3 is built from 12 residues. Germline values: CDR1 LGHDT, CDR2 YNNKEL (reference sequence). As DNA, the CDR3 is TGTGCCAGCAGCCAAGGATCGCGGGAGCAGTTCTTC. This codes for CASSQGSREQFF.

V is TRBV27 and J is TRBJ2-3, with 9 bases matching TRBD1. V trimming: 8 bases; J trimming: 0 bases; junction bases outside the gene matches: 6. Germline V CDR1 and CDR2: MNHEY, SMNVEV (reference sequence). This CDR3 comprises 15 residues. CDR3 sequence: CASGGQGLSTDTQYF. Here the CDR3 DNA reads TGTGCCAGCGGAGGACAGGGGCTAAGCACAGATACGCAGTATTTT.

The gene calls are TRBV7-2 and TRBJ2-2, with TRBD1 as a possible D gene (6 bases). Germline CDR1 reads SGHTA; CDR2 reads FQGNSA. Trimming took off 0 bases at V and 5 bases at J, with 16 bases between the two ends. This CDR3 is 17 amino acids long. The CDR3 bases are TGTGCCAGCAGCTTAGCCCAGTGGACAGATCGGACCGGGGAGCTGTTTTTT. Its protein product is CASSLAQWTDRTGELFF. Complete variable domain (other parts from reference TRBV7-2 and TRBJ2-2): GAGVSQSPSNKVTEKGKDVELRCDPISGHTALYWYRQSLGQGLEFLIYFQGNSAPDKSGLPSDRFSAERTGGSVSTLTIQRTQQEDSAVYLCASSLAQWTDRTGELFFGEGSRLTVL.